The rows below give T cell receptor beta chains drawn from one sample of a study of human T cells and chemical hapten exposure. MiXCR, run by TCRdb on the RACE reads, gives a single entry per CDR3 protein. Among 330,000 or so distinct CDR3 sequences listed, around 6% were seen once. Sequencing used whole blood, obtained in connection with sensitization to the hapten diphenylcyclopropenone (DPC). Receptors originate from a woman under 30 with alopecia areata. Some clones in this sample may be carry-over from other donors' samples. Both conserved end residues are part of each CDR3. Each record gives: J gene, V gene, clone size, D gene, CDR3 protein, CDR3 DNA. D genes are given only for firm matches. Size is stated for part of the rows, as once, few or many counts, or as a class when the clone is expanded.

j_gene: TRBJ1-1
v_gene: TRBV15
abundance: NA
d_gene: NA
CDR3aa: CATSRDLGEAFF
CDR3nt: TGTGCCACCAGCAGAGACCTGGGAGAAGCTTTCTTT

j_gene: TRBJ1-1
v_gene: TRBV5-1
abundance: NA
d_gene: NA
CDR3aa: CASSLGRFDGEMNTEAFF
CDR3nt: TGCGCCAGCAGCTTGGGGCGGTTCGACGGGGAGATGAACACTGAAGCTTTCTTT

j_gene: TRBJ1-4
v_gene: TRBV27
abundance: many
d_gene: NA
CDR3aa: CASNGPTTTNEKLFF
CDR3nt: TGTGCCAGCAACGGTCCTACAACAACTAATGAAAAACTGTTTTTT

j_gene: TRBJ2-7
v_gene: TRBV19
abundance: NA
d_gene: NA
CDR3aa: CASKVAPNSYEQYF
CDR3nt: TGTGCCAGTAAAGTAGCGCCGAACTCCTACGAGCAGTACTTC

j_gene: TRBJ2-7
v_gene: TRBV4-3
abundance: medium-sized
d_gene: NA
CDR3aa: CASSQLGDGSYEQYF
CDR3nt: TGCGCCAGCAGCCAGTTGGGGGACGGCTCCTACGAGCAGTACTTC

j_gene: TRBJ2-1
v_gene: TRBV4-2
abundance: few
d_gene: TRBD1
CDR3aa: CASSQVLRGGQGAGNEQFF
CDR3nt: TGTGCCAGCAGCCAAGTTTTAAGGGGGGGACAGGGGGCCGGCAATGAGCAGTTCTTC

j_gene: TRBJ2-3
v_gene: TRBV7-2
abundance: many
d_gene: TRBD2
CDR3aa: CASSPSGISTDTQYF
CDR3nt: TGTGCCAGCAGCCCTAGCGGAATTAGCACAGATACGCAGTATTTT

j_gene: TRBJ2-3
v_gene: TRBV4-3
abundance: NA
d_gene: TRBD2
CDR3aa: CASSRVLAGGSTDTQYF
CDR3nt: TGCGCCAGCAGCCGGGTCCTAGCGGGGGGAAGCACAGATACGCAGTATTTT

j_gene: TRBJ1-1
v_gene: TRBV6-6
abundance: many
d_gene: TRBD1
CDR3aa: CASSQRQGATNTEAFF
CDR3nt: TGTGCCAGCAGCCAAAGACAGGGGGCGACTAACACTGAAGCTTTCTTT

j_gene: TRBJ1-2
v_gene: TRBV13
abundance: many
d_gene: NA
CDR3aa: CASSVRGGISYGYTF
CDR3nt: TGTGCCAGCAGCGTTAGGGGGGGTATCAGCTATGGCTACACCTTC

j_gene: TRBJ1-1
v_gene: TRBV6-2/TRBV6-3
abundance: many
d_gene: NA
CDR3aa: CASSHDTAGEAFF
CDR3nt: TGTGCCAGCAGTCACGACACGGCGGGGGAAGCTTTCTTT

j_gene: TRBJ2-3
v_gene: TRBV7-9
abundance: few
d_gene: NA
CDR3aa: CASSPLLVRATDTQYF
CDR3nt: TGTGCCAGCAGCCCGCTCTTAGTCCGAGCCACAGATACGCAGTATTTT

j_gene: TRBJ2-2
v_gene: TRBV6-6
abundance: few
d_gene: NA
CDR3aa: CASSLPNRDGELFF
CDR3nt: TGTGCCAGCAGTCTGCCAAACAGGGACGGGGAGCTGTTTTTT

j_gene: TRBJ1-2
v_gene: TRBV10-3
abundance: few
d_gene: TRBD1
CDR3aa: CATIRDRGVYGYTF
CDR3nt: TGTGCCACGATCCGGGACAGGGGTGTCTATGGCTACACCTTC

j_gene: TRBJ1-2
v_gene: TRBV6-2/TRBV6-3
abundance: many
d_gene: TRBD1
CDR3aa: CASGVYSGTGYGYTF
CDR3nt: TGTGCCAGCGGAGTATATTCCGGGACAGGATATGGCTACACCTTC

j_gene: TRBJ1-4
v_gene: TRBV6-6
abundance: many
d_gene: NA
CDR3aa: CASSYGWRVGDNEKLFF
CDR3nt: TGTGCCAGCAGTTACGGGTGGCGCGTCGGCGATAATGAAAAACTGTTTTTT

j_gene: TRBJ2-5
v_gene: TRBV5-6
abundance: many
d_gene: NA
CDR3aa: CASSLPGRETQYF
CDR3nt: TGTGCCAGCAGCTTGCCAGGGAGGGAGACCCAGTACTTC

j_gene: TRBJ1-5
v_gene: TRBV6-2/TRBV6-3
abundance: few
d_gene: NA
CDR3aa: CASRGLSNQPQHF
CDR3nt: TGTGCTTCTCGGGGGCTCAGCAATCAGCCCCAGCATTTT

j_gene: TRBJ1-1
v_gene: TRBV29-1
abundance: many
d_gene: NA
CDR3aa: CSALKNTEAFF
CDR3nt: TGCAGCGCATTAAAGAACACTGAAGCTTTCTTT

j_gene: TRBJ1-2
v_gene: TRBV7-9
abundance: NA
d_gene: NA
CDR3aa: CASSSPRTLSNYGYTF
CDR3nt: TGTGCCAGCAGCTCCCCGAGGACATTATCTAACTATGGCTACACCTTC